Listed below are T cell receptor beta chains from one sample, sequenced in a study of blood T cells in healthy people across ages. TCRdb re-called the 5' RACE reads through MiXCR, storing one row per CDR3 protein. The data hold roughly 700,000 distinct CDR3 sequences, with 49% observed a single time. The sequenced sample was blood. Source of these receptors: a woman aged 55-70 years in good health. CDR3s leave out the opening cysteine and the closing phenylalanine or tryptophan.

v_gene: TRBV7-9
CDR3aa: ASSFDTGGGNYEQY

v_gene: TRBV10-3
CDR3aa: AIAPGQGADEQY

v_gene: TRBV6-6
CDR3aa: ASSPSDGEQY

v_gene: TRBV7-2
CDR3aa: ASSLERGGGNEQY

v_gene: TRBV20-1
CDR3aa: SAPHRGPYEQY

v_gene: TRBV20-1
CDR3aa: SPLGVLGSYEQY

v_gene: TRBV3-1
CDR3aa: ASSQGGLSNEQF

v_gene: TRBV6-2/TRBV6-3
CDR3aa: ASSHQEQGYNEQY

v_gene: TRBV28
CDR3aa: ASSSTDHGTDTQY

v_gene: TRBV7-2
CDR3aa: ASSAQGGTPLH

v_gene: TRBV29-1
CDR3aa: SVEGTGWGYT

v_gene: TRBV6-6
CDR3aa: ASRKAGAGNEQY

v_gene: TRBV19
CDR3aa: ASRRTGGAGYT

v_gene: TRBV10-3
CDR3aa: AIKGTVDQPQH

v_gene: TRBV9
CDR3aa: ASSVAPGHRTYEQY

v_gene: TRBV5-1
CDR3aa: ASSQIAGRSYEQY

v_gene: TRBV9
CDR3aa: ASSVGVAETQY

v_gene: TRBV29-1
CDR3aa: SVDLAGVKY

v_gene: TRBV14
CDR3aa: ASSQDVAVYSYEQY

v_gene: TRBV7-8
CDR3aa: ASIAALGFPYEQY